This T cell receptor beta chain was recovered during a study of CD8 T cells in ankylosing spondylitis. Whole-study results and caveats: Researchers reportedly found disease-linked clones significantly enriched in matched ankylosing spondylitis synovial fluid. For ankylosing spondylitis blood, a TCR beta motif of seven to nine highly homologous variants appeared characteristic.

Remarks on this clonotype: Antigen specificity is unknown.

Quantitative 5'-RACE with molecular barcodes was used to make the TCR beta libraries. TCRdb passed the 5' RACE reads through MiXCR, listing each CDR3 protein once. This sample yields 80,000 to 100,000 distinct CDR3 sequences, of which 8.5% to 9% are seen a single time; 4% to 5.5% belongs to the top ten. This TCR came from a male donor with ankylosing spondylitis or in good health (not recorded which). The sample comprised blood, either unsorted or a sorted T cell fraction (not recorded which).

The CDR3 reads CASSHRDTGTEAFF. Here the CDR3 DNA reads TGTGCCAGCAGCCACCGGGACACGGGCACTGAAGCTTTCTTT. The chain joins TRBV7-2 to TRBJ1-1, with D perhaps matching TRBD1 (6 bases). This CDR3 comprises 14 residues. V was shortened by 5 bases and J by 4 bases, with 14 bases between the two germline ends. Germline V gene data show CDR1 as SGHTA and CDR2 as FQGNSA. The variable domain in full, completed from reference TRBV7-2 and TRBJ1-1, reads GAGVSQSPSNKVTEKGKDVELRCDPISGHTALYWYRQSLGQGLEFLIYFQGNSAPDKSGLPSDRFSAERTGGSVSTLTIQRTQQEDSAVYLCASSHRDTGTEAFFGQGTRLTVV.